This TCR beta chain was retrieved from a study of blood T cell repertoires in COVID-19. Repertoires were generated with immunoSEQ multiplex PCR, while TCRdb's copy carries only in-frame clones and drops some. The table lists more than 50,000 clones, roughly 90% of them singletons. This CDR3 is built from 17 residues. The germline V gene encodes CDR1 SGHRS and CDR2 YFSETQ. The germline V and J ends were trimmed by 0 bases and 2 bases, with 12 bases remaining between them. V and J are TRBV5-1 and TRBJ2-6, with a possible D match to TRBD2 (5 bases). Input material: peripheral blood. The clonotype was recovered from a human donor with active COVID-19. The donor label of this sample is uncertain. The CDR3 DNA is TGCGCCAGCAGCTTGGAAGAGTGGGGAGCTGGGGCCAACGTCCTGACTTTC. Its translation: CASSLEEWGAGANVLTF.